This T cell receptor (beta chain) derives from a study of blood T cell repertoires in COVID-19. Study-wide background: PBMCs, B-cell-depleted T cells, or T cells were the source of the cDNA or gDNA that made up the material.

Enrolled during active infection, Seattle patients were then followed longitudinally. There are 15 residues in the CDR3. Trimming pared 2 bases from V and 7 bases from J, leaving 15 bases between. Germline V gives CDR1 MNHEY, CDR2 SMNVEV (reference sequence). Produced via immunoSEQ multiplex PCR; TCRdb's table is partial and in-frame only. Among 330,000 or so clones listed, roughly 90% were seen once. The sequenced sample consisted of peripheral blood. This receptor was obtained from a man aged 25 to 45 with COVID-19, enrolled during active disease. This chain joins TRBV27 and TRBJ2-1; D is possibly TRBD1 (6 bases). CDR3: CASSLRDLQGNEQFF. The CDR3 DNA reads as TGTGCCAGCAGTTTACGCGATCTTCAGGGGAATGAGCAGTTCTTC.